Listed below are T cell receptor beta chains from one sample, sequenced in a study of spatial heterogeneity in lung cancer. From the 5' RACE reads, TCRdb called clonotypes with MiXCR, one entry per CDR3 protein. Seen here are 15,000 to 20,000 distinct CDR3 sequences, roughly 6.5% observed once, and the top ten hold over 20%. The input for sequencing was PBMCs, taken at follow-up. The origin of the receptors is a male donor with early-stage non-small cell lung cancer. The CDR3 runs from the conserved cysteine through the conserved F or W. The D gene is left open where the match is weak. The listing skips clone size in some rows; elsewhere it reads once, few, many or a size class.

V gene,J gene,clone size,D gene,CDR3 DNA,CDR3 protein
TRBV7-2,TRBJ1-5,few,.,TGTGCCAGCAGCTTAGTTGGGAGCAATCAGCCCCAGCATTTT,CASSLVGSNQPQHF
TRBV5-1,TRBJ2-1,many,.,TGCGCCAGCAGCTTTTTTGGACCCTCGACCTACAATGAGCAGTTCTTC,CASSFFGPSTYNEQFF
TRBV4-2,TRBJ2-3,.,TRBD2,TGTGCCAGCAGCCAAGTCGGGCTAGCGGAGAGCACAGATACGCAGTATTTT,CASSQVGLAESTDTQYF
TRBV5-1,TRBJ1-2,many,TRBD1,TGCGCCAGCAGCTTAGGGACAGGGTCTGCTGGCTACACCTTC,CASSLGTGSAGYTF
TRBV28,TRBJ1-2,medium-sized,.,TGTGCCAGCAGTTTGACAGGCAACTATGGCTACACCTTC,CASSLTGNYGYTF
TRBV5-8,TRBJ2-6,medium-sized,.,TGTGCCAGCAGCACAGGGAATTCTGGGGCCAACGTCCTGACTTTC,CASSTGNSGANVLTF
TRBV28,TRBJ2-7,many,.,TGTGCCAGCAGTCTCCCCCAGAACTCCTACGAGCAGTACTTC,CASSLPQNSYEQYF
TRBV7-9,TRBJ2-7,many,.,TGTGCCAGCAGCTTTGGGACTCAACTGGTGGAGCAGTACTTC,CASSFGTQLVEQYF
TRBV6-5,TRBJ1-1,many,.,TGTGCCAGCAAGCTGAACACTGAAGCTTTCTTT,CASKLNTEAFF
TRBV7-8,TRBJ2-5,few,TRBD2,TGTGCCAGCACCTTAGGGACTAGCGGGGTAGAGACCCAGTACTTC,CASTLGTSGVETQYF
TRBV18,TRBJ1-1,many,TRBD1,TGTGCCAGCTCACAGGACAGGACGTACACTGAAGCTTTCTTT,CASSQDRTYTEAFF
TRBV18,TRBJ2-7,many,TRBD2,TGTGCCAGCTCAGCAACTAGCGGTCCCTACGAGCAGTACTTC,CASSATSGPYEQYF
TRBV24-1,TRBJ2-1,medium-sized,TRBD2,TGTGCCACCAGTGATTTACAGCGGGAGAGTGAGCAGTTCTTC,CATSDLQRESEQFF
TRBV18,TRBJ1-4,many,.,TGTGCCAGCTCACCACAGGGTGAAAAACTGTTTTTT,CASSPQGEKLFF
TRBV7-9,TRBJ2-1,.,TRBD2,TGTGCCAGCAGCCCCAAGGGCGGGAGGTTAAGCAATGAGCAGTTCTTC,CASSPKGGRLSNEQFF
TRBV6-5,TRBJ1-3,many,TRBD1,TGTGCCAGCAGTTACGATCAGGGGGCCAACACCATATATTTT,CASSYDQGANTIYF
TRBV6-1,TRBJ2-4,few,.,TGTGCCAGCAGTGAAGCCTGGGGGACGGACATTCAGTACTTC,CASSEAWGTDIQYF
TRBV20-1,TRBJ2-1,many,.,TGCAGTGCTTCCCAAGGAGTTAGGGGGTCCTACAATGAGCAGTTCTTC,CSASQGVRGSYNEQFF
TRBV2,TRBJ2-1,many,.,TGTGCCAGCAGTCAACTAGCAGGGGAGCAGTTCTTC,CASSQLAGEQFF
TRBV5-1,TRBJ1-1,many,.,TGCGCCAGCAGCTTGGAATGGGGGGGATCCACTGAAGCTTTCTTT,CASSLEWGGSTEAFF
TRBV28,TRBJ2-4,many,TRBD2,TGTGCCAGCAGCTCTCCCGGGACTAGCGTTAACATTCAGTACTTC,CASSSPGTSVNIQYF
TRBV5-1,TRBJ2-1,many,.,TGCGCCAGCAGCAACTCCTACAATGAGCAGTTCTTC,CASSNSYNEQFF
TRBV27,TRBJ1-2,few,.,TGTGCCAGCAGTTCCCTATTGACGGCAGCTAACTATGGCTACACCTTC,CASSSLLTAANYGYTF
TRBV5-6,TRBJ2-1,many,TRBD2,TGTGCCAGCAGCTTGGAATTGTTAGCGGGAGTGAGTAATGAGCAGTTCTTC,CASSLELLAGVSNEQFF
TRBV18,TRBJ1-1,few,TRBD1,TGTGCCAGCTCACCATGGACAGGGCTAACCACTGAAGCTTTCTTT,CASSPWTGLTTEAFF
TRBV14,TRBJ2-2,.,.,TGTGCCAGCAGCCAAGAAGACCAAACCGGGGAGCTGTTTTTT,CASSQEDQTGELFF
TRBV7-2,TRBJ1-2,many,.,TGTGCCAGCAGCTTAGTATTCAGGGGAAACTATGGCTACACCTTC,CASSLVFRGNYGYTF
TRBV2,TRBJ2-2,many,.,TGTGCCAGCAGTGAAGGCAGACTACGGACCGGGGAGCTGTTTTTT,CASSEGRLRTGELFF
TRBV6-2/TRBV6-3,TRBJ2-7,many,.,TGTGCCAGCACCGAACCCCGGGCTAACTACGAGCAGTACTTC,CASTEPRANYEQYF
TRBV7-9,TRBJ2-1,many,.,TGTGCCAGCAGCTTAGTACCGGTCTACAATGAGCAGTTCTTC,CASSLVPVYNEQFF
TRBV7-9,TRBJ2-3,.,.,TGTGCCAGCAGCTCCACTGGCTCCACTACGCAGTATTTT,CASSSTGSTTQYF
TRBV12-3/TRBV12-4,TRBJ2-1,few,.,TGTGCCAGCAGACTAGGCGGGGGCGATGAGCAGTTCTTC,CASRLGGGDEQFF
TRBV15,TRBJ2-2,.,TRBD2,TGTGCCACCAGCAGAGAGCAGGGACTAGCGGCGAACACCGGGGAGCTGTTTTTT,CATSREQGLAANTGELFF
TRBV3-1,TRBJ2-1,.,TRBD2,TGTGCCAGCAGCCCCACGCTTTCTAGCGGGCAAAATGAGCAGTTCTTC,CASSPTLSSGQNEQFF
TRBV7-9,TRBJ2-1,many,.,TGTGCCAGCAGCTCCCATTCCGCCACTAACAATGAGCAGTTCTTC,CASSSHSATNNEQFF
TRBV20-1,TRBJ2-3,many,TRBD2,TGCAGTGGTAGACTAGCGGGAGTTACAGATACGCAGTATTTT,CSGRLAGVTDTQYF
TRBV10-2,TRBJ2-3,many,.,TGCGCCAGCAGTCCCTCGGGGAGCGCAGATACGCAGTATTTT,CASSPSGSADTQYF
TRBV14,TRBJ2-7,many,.,TGTGCCAGCAGCCAAGAACCGGCGGGACATTACGAGCAGTACTTC,CASSQEPAGHYEQYF